Sequencing of this T cell receptor beta chain was carried out in a study of post-analysis software for immune sequencing data. Findings of the study overall: Four to six TRBV segments were more frequent in patients than controls; TRBV5-6, TRBV5-1 and TRBV20-1 belonged to this group.

CDR3 length: 15 residues. Per germline, CDR1 ENHRY and CDR2 SYGVKD. The junction had 11 bases not matched to a gene; V was cut back by 6 bases and J by 5 bases. This clonotype was observed a few times. Its antigen remains unidentified. TCR beta cDNA libraries had unique molecular identifiers. TCRdb reanalysed the PCR reads using MiXCR and keeps one entry per CDR3 protein. The table has about 760,000 distinct CDR3 sequences, approximately 30% seen once; the top ten hold roughly 0.57%. The rearrangement uses TRBV10-3 and TRBJ2-5, with TRBD2 identical over 8 bases. This TCR was recovered from a girl between 5 and 17 years old with multiple sclerosis. Sample: blood. The CDR3 is CAISGFSGTGETQYF. CDR3 in DNA: TGTGCCATCAGCGGTTTTAGCGGGACCGGGGAGACCCAGTACTTC.